This T cell receptor (beta chain) originates from a study of sequential checkpoint blockade in melanoma. Whole-study context: Some 90 pretreatment tumor DNA samples were TCRβ immunosequenced.

Treatment described: randomized to nivolumab then ipilimumab (arm A) or the reverse (arm B). This CDR3 comprises 21 residues. Germline lookup yields CDR1 MDHEN and CDR2 SYDVKM. The junction had 17 bases not matched to a gene; V was cut back by 5 bases and J by 0 bases. This table comes from immunoSEQ multiplex PCR, and its TCRdb copy is limited to in-frame clones, with some not included. Among 2,000 to 2,500 clones listed, approximately 21% were seen once. This receptor was identified in a human donor with melanoma. The sample in question was tumor tissue (inferred from file names), obtained from a patient given nivolumab and ipilimumab in sequence. V usage is TRBV28 and J usage is TRBJ2-2, with TRBD2 identical over 11 bases. DNA of the CDR3: TGTGCCAGCAGTAGAGTTAGACTGGGAGTAGCGGGAGGGACGAACACCGGGGAGCTGTTTTTT. As protein: CASSRVRLGVAGGTNTGELFF.